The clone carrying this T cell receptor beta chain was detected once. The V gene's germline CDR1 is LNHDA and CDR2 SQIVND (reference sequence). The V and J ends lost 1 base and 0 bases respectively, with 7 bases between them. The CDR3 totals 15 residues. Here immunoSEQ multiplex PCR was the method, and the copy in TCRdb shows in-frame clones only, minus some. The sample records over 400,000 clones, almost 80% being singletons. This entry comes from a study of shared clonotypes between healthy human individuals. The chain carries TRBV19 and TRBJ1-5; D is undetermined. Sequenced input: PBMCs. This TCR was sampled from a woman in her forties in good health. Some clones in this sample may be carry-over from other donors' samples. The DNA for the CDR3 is TGTGCCAGTAGTATAGGGACGGGTAGCAATCAGCCCCAGCATTTT. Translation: CASSIGTGSNQPQHF.